The 24 T cell receptor beta chains below all came from one sample that was sequenced in a study of blood T cells in healthy people across ages. The authors ran a second PCR of about 7 to 11 cycles using a sample-barcoded 5' primer and a J-beta primer mix. TCRdb re-analysed the 5' RACE reads in MiXCR, keeping a single row per CDR3 protein. The sample carries approximately 800,000 distinct CDR3 sequences, roughly 64% recorded once. The sample consisted of blood. These receptors were taken from a man aged 30-40 years in good health.

CDR3 protein: CASSFGPSSEYF. Written as DNA, the CDR3 is TGTGCCAGCAGTTTTGGACCCTCGTCCGAGTACTTC. The chain has TRBV6-6 and TRBJ2-5; D is uncertain. CDR1 and CDR2 from the germline V gene are MNHNY and SVGAGI (reference sequence). This CDR3 region has 12 residues. Trimming left V 4 bases short and J 12 bases short, with 15 bases between.

This chain links TRBV24-1 with TRBJ2-1; TRBD1 might be the D (5 bases). The CDR3 length is 13 residues. The germline V gene encodes CDR1 KGHDR and CDR2 SFDVKD. V was cut by 2 bases and J by 10 bases, with 11 bases left in between. This CDR3 reads CATSDSGFGEQFF. DNA of the CDR3: TGTGCCACCAGTGATTCAGGGTTCGGGGAGCAGTTCTTC.

This chain connects TRBV7-9 to TRBJ2-1; TRBD2 aligns across 16 bases. Germline CDR1 and CDR2: SEHNR and FQNEAQ (reference sequence). The CDR3 length is 15 residues. The trim removed 5 bases at V and 9 bases at J, leaving 4 bases unmatched. For the CDR3, the DNA is TGTGCCAGCAGCCCGGGACTAGCGGGAGGGCCTGAGCAGTTCTTC. Protein sequence: CASSPGLAGGPEQFF.

The gene calls are TRBV7-2 and TRBJ1-4; no clear D. The length of the CDR3 is 10 residues. V dropped 7 bases and J dropped 6 bases, with 3 bases sitting between them. Germline loops: CDR1 SGHTA, CDR2 FQGNSA. Here the CDR3 reads CASNYEKLFF. As DNA, the CDR3 is TGTGCCAGCAATTATGAAAAACTGTTTTTT.

This clonotype was seen many times. CDR3 sequence (DNA): TGCAGTGCCCATACGGGCTGGACCGCGGGAGTTCAGTTCTTC. This encodes CSAHTGWTAGVQFF. The chain carries TRBV20-1 and TRBJ2-1, with TRBD2 matching 7 bases. The CDR3 consists of 14 residues. Per germline, CDR1 DFQATT and CDR2 SNEGSKA (reference sequence). The V segment lost 6 bases and the J segment 13 bases; nucleotides outside the gene matches: 18.

The gene calls are TRBV21-1 and TRBJ1-6; the D segment call TRBD1 is taken from the table without a DNA check. TRBV21-1 is listed as a pseudogene. CDR3 length: 16 residues. CDR3 region: CASSKRGGQGNSPLHF. In DNA form, the CDR3 reads TGTGCCAGCAGCAAGAGGGGGGGACAGGGGAATTCACCCCTCCACTTT.

The chain combines TRBV7-9 with TRBJ1-2; 7 nucleotides align to TRBD1. Germline lookup yields CDR1 SEHNR and CDR2 FQNEAQ (reference sequence). This CDR3 contains 14 residues. V dropped 5 bases and J dropped 8; count of bases not matched to a gene: 11. The CDR3 loop reads CASSPHGQGVGYTF. Written as DNA, the CDR3 is TGTGCCAGCAGCCCCCACGGGCAGGGGGTCGGCTACACCTTC.

This sequence joins TRBV9 and TRBJ2-4; D perhaps matches TRBD2 (6 bases). The CDR3 runs 17 residues. Looked up from germline, CDR1 is SGDLS and CDR2 is YYNGEE. Trimming removed 3 bases from V and 7 bases from J, with 23 bases in between. This chain's CDR3 is CASSALASGVPGNIQYF. The CDR3 DNA sequence: TGTGCCAGCAGCGCCCTGGCTTCGGGGGTCCCCGGGAACATTCAGTACTTC. Variable domain in full (rest from reference TRBV9 and TRBJ2-4): DSGVTQTPKHLITATGQRVTLRCSPRSGDLSVYWYQQSLDQGLQFLIQYYNGEERAKGNILERFSAQQFPDLHSELNLSSLELGDSALYFCASSALASGVPGNIQYFGAGTRLSVL.

The chain uses TRBV7-3 and TRBJ2-6; D could derive from TRBD1 or TRBD2 (6 bases each). The CDR3 spans 16 residues. CDR1 SGHTA and CDR2 FQGTGA come from the germline V gene. V was cut by 8 bases and J by 1 base, with 15 bases left in between. The CDR3 DNA reads TGTGCCAGCGGGCGGGGACAAGGTTCTGGGGCCAACGTCCTGACTTTC. Its translation is CASGRGQGSGANVLTF.

The chain couples TRBV6-2 or TRBV6-3 to TRBJ1-5; D call uncertain. Trimming pared 6 bases from V and 1 base from J, leaving 13 bases between. The CDR3 extends over 15 amino acids. The V gene's germline CDR1 is MNHEY and CDR2 SVGEGT. This CDR3 is CASRTSEGSNQPQHF. Here the CDR3 DNA reads TGTGCCAGCAGAACATCGGAAGGGAGCAATCAGCCCCAGCATTTT.

The chain carries TRBV29-1 and TRBJ2-2; either TRBD1 or TRBD2 may fit D (6 bases each). CDR3 size: 15 residues. The germline V gene encodes CDR1 SQVTM and CDR2 ANQGSEA. V lost 6 bases, J lost 0 bases, and 14 bases lay in between. The CDR3 DNA follows: TGCAGCGTCAGAGGGGGAGGCGCGAACACCGGGGAGCTGTTTTTT. Translating gives CSVRGGGANTGELFF.

This clonotype was counted a few times. The chain recombines TRBV9 with TRBJ1-2; D not resolved. From germline, CDR1 is SGDLS and CDR2 YYNGEE. Trimming removed 1 base from V and 7 bases from J, with 17 bases in between. This CDR3 region has 15 residues. CDR3 sequence reads: CASSVTQEDAGGYTF. The CDR3 nucleotides are TGTGCCAGCAGCGTAACCCAAGAGGACGCTGGTGGCTACACCTTC.

The gene calls are TRBV5-1 and TRBJ2-7; 10 bases are shared with TRBD1. Trimming cost V 4 bases and J 3 bases; bases outside gene matches: 7. This CDR3 has 15 residues. Germline CDR1 SGHRS, CDR2 YFSETQ. CDR3: CASSRGDRGGYEQYF. As DNA, the CDR3 is TGCGCCAGCAGCCGCGGGGACAGGGGTGGCTACGAGCAGTACTTC.

This chain connects TRBV20-1 to TRBJ2-4; TRBD2 matches at 15 bases. The V and J ends lost 6 bases and 1 base, in that order; junction bases with no gene match: 1. This CDR3 is 15 amino acids long. Germline V gives CDR1 DFQATT, CDR2 SNEGSKA (reference sequence). The DNA for the CDR3 is TGCAGTGCCGGACTAGCGGGAGGGGCCAAAAACATTCAGTACTTC. This encodes CSAGLAGGAKNIQYF.

This clonotype was counted ten times or more. The J gene is TRBJ2-5, the V gene TRBV6-2 or TRBV6-3; no clear D gene. V dropped 6 bases and J dropped 5 bases, with 10 bases sitting between them. CDR1 is MNHEY, CDR2 SVGEGT, per germline. The length of the CDR3 is 12 residues. The DNA for the CDR3 is TGTGCCAGCAGCTCCCGCGGTGAGACCCAGTACTTC. It translates to CASSSRGETQYF.

Concerning this clonotype itself: The junction shows a germline mismatch at one end, possibly a read error. This chain connects TRBV3-1 to TRBJ1-2, with 7 bases matching TRBD1. The CDR3 covers 15 residues. Germline V gene lookup returns CDR1 LGHDT and CDR2 YNNKEL (reference sequence). As DNA, the CDR3 is TGTGCTAGCAGCCAGCGTCGGGACAGAGGCTATGGCTACACCTTC. Residues: CASSQRRDRGYGYTF. The full variable domain, in which reference TRBV3-1 and TRBJ1-2 provide the parts outside the CDR3, is DTAVSQTPKYLVTQMGNDKSIKCEQNLGHDTMYWYKQDSKKFLKIMFSYNNKELIINETVPNRFSPKSPDKAHLNLHINSLELGDSAVYFCASSQRRDRGYGYTFGSGTRLTVV.

The V gene is TRBV6-6, the J gene TRBJ1-5, with 8 bases identical to TRBD1. The CDR3 covers 15 residues. Germline CDR1 is MNHNY and CDR2 is SVGAGI (reference sequence). Trimming at V came to 7 bases and at J to 5 bases, leaving 10 bases not matched to a gene. The CDR3 DNA sequence: TGTGCCAGCACCGCTCCGGGACAGGAGGATCAGCCCCAGCATTTT. This sequence encodes CASTAPGQEDQPQHF.

J is TRBJ2-4 and V is TRBV9, with TRBD1 matching over 8 bases. V gave up 3 bases and J gave up 3 bases; unmatched junction bases: 5. Per the germline V gene, CDR1 is SGDLS and CDR2 is YYNGEE. This CDR3 has 15 amino acids. The CDR3 coding sequence is TGTGCCAGCAGCGAAACAGGGGGAGTCAAAAACATTCAGTACTTC. This sequence encodes CASSETGGVKNIQYF.

This clonotype has only a few counts. The rearrangement links TRBV20-1 to TRBJ1-2; D not certain. Germline-derived CDR1 and CDR2 are DFQATT and SNEGSKA (reference sequence). The CDR3 covers 12 residues. The V end was cut by 2 bases, the J end by 8 bases, with 12 bases between. DNA of the CDR3: TGCAGTGCTAGATCGGAGGCCGGCGGCTACACCTTC. It encodes CSARSEAGGYTF.

The chain employs TRBV29-1 and TRBJ1-1; 7 bases line up with TRBD1. Germline CDR1 is SQVTM and CDR2 is ANQGSEA. V lost 3 bases, J lost 4 bases, and 5 bases stayed unmatched. The CDR3 runs 13 residues. CDR3 sequence: CSVEATGRTEAFF. CDR3 sequence (DNA): TGCAGCGTTGAGGCGACAGGGCGCACTGAAGCTTTCTTT.

The chain links TRBV20-1 to TRBJ1-2, with a possible D match to TRBD1 (5 bases). The CDR3 is made up of 14 amino acids. CDR1 and CDR2 (germline): DFQATT, SNEGSKA (reference sequence). V was pared by 4 bases and J by 0 bases, with 12 bases between. CDR3 coding DNA: TGCAGTGCTACGGGGGGGGATTCTAACTATGGCTACACCTTC. Translation gives CSATGGDSNYGYTF.

V is TRBV28 and J is TRBJ1-2; D unclear. The ends were cut back, 6 bases at V and 3 bases at J, with 11 bases in the middle. CDR1 is MDHEN, CDR2 SYDVKM, per germline. The CDR3 spans 13 residues. The DNA of the CDR3 is TGTGCCAGCAGCATGTATCAAGACTATGGCTACACCTTC. Its protein is CASSMYQDYGYTF.

This clonotype appeared a few times. The CDR3 DNA reads TGCGCCAGCAGCCAAGAGGTCCACTTCTCCTACGAGCAGTACTTC. Amino acid sequence: CASSQEVHFSYEQYF. V gene TRBV4-1 combines with J gene TRBJ2-7; D is unclear. Germline loops: CDR1 MGHRA, CDR2 YSYEKL. Deletions cut 0 bases from V and 0 bases from J, with 9 bases between. The CDR3 totals 15 residues.

This chain connects TRBV6-5 to TRBJ2-7; D may be TRBD1 (6 bases). The DNA end is a closer match to TRBJ2-5, so the J assignment may be wrong. The CDR3 is 15 residues long. Germline-derived CDR1 and CDR2 are MNHEY and SVGAGI. CDR3 nucleotides: TGTGCCAGCAGTCAGCAACAGGGAATTCGGGAGACCCAGTACTTC. It specifies CASSQQQGIRETQYF.